This note documents a single T cell receptor (beta chain) sequence. The sample originates from a study of control samples from healthy donors and cancer patients. V was clipped by 6 bases and J by 10 bases; unmatched bases: 9. CDR1 MNHEY and CDR2 SVGAGI come from the germline V gene. This CDR3 contains 14 residues. Generated by immunoSEQ multiplex PCR, the TCRdb table keeps only in-frame clones and is missing some. The sample has 170,000 or so clones; over 85% are singletons. The source of this sequence is a man aged 18 to 30 in good health. The chain links TRBV6-5 to TRBJ1-6; 7 positions agree with TRBD1. Sequences were obtained from blood. The CDR3 region is CASRNRDRRSPLHF. The CDR3 DNA reads as TGTGCCAGCAGAAACCGGGACAGAAGGTCACCCCTCCACTTT.